The 14 T cell receptor beta chains listed next were all sequenced from one sample in a study of CD8+CD57+ T cells in acquired aplastic anemia. Sequencing involved patients with CD8+CD57+ cell expansion previously shown by flow cytometry. TCR beta VDJ and CDR3 profiling used genomic DNA as template. In TCRdb, the reads were re-called with MiXCR into one record per CDR3 protein. The table lists under 200,000 distinct CDR3 sequences, roughly 43% of them singletons. Sequencing was performed on sorted CD4+, CD8+, or CD8+CD57+ T cells (not recorded which) from PBMCs. All receptors derive from a human donor with aplastic anemia.

This clonotype was detected only once. The V and J genes are TRBV10-1 and TRBJ2-1; no clear D. Germline V gives CDR1 WNHNN, CDR2 SYGVQD (reference sequence). The ends were cut back, 2 bases at V and 4 bases at J, with 6 bases in the middle. The CDR3 is 13 amino acids. The CDR3 sequence is CASSEAQYNEQFF. For the CDR3, the DNA is TGCGCCAGCAGTGAGGCTCAGTACAATGAGCAGTTCTTC.

This clonotype was recorded many times. This chain connects TRBV12-3 or TRBV12-4 to TRBJ2-3, with 7 bases identical to TRBD1. The CDR3 spans 15 residues. The trim removed 0 bases at V and 2 bases at J, leaving 2 bases unmatched. In nucleotides, the CDR3 is TGTGCCAGCAGTTTAGCTGGGACAGTCACAGATACGCAGTATTTT. Its protein is CASSLAGTVTDTQYF.

This clonotype was seen ten or more times. The chain links TRBV12-5 to TRBJ2-7; D is undetermined. The CDR3 loop spans 13 amino acids. Germline V gene sequence: CDR1 LGHNT, CDR2 FRNRAP. The V end lost 6 bases, the J end lost 5 bases, and 14 bases lay between the germline ends. CDR3 DNA sequence: TGTGCTAGTGGAAACTACGTCCGGGACGAGCAGTACTTC. Protein sequence: CASGNYVRDEQYF.

Worth noting for this clonotype: A read error is possible here, since a much larger clone lies one base away. This CDR3 is CASSLRQGAGNTIYF. CDR3 nucleotides: TGTGCCAGCAGTTTGCGACAGGGAGCTGGAAACACCATATATTTT. The gene calls are TRBV2 and TRBJ1-3, with TRBD1 matching 7 bases. Looked up from germline, CDR1 is SNHLY and CDR2 is FYNNEI. CDR3 length: 15 residues. After removal of 5 bases from V and 2 bases from J, the junction contained 6 bases not matched to a gene.

The chain couples TRBV10-3 to TRBJ2-3; 13 positions agree with TRBD2. Germline V CDR1 and CDR2: ENHRY, SYGVKD. This CDR3 region has 16 residues. The V gene end was trimmed by 4 bases and the J gene end by 4 bases; junction bases not matched to a gene: 5. The CDR3 DNA is TGTGCCATCAGTGGTGGACTAGCGGGAGAACCAGATACGCAGTATTTT. The encoded protein is CAISGGLAGEPDTQYF.

The genes are TRBV9 and TRBJ2-1; D is unclear. Germline lookup yields CDR1 SGDLS and CDR2 YYNGEE. The V and J ends lost 1 base and 5 bases respectively, with 4 bases between them. This CDR3 region has 12 residues. CDR3 amino acids: CASSVNNNEQFF. The DNA for the CDR3 is TGTGCCAGCAGCGTAAATAACAATGAGCAGTTCTTC.

The chain links TRBV7-9 to TRBJ1-6, with D possibly TRBD1 on 6 matching bases. Germline V gene lookup returns CDR1 SEHNR and CDR2 FQNEAQ (reference sequence). This CDR3 region has 15 residues. The V end lost 5 bases, the J end lost 9 bases, and 17 bases lay between the germline ends. The CDR3 nucleotides read TGTGCCAGCAGCGTAGACCCAGGGGATTTTTCACCCCTCCACTTT. As protein: CASSVDPGDFSPLHF.

This clonotype turned up a few times. The rearrangement joins TRBV7-8 to TRBJ1-6; the D is unclear. Germline CDR1 is SGHVS and CDR2 is FQNEAQ. Trimming stripped 0 bases from V and 7 bases from J, with 7 bases between. This CDR3 comprises 14 residues. The CDR3 nucleotides read TGTGCCAGCAGCTTAGCTGGGGTAAATTCACCCCTCCACTTT. This encodes CASSLAGVNSPLHF.

This clonotype showed up many times. The genes are TRBV5-1 and TRBJ1-1; 7 bases fit TRBD1. Germline V gene sequence: CDR1 SGHRS, CDR2 YFSETQ. After removal of 4 bases from V and 9 bases from J, the junction contained 6 bases not matched to a gene. CDR3 length: 12 residues. The CDR3 sequence: CASSVTGAQAFF. The CDR3 DNA reads as TGCGCCAGCAGCGTTACAGGGGCCCAAGCTTTCTTT.

This clonotype was counted ten times or more. The CDR3 nucleotides read TGTGCCAGCAGCCAAGACGGGCTCCTCACCGGGGAGCTGTTTTTT. Translation gives CASSQDGLLTGELFF. The rearrangement uses TRBV4-2 and TRBJ2-2; D unresolved. From germline, CDR1 is LGHNA and CDR2 YNFKEQ. The V end lost 0 bases, the J end lost 4 bases, and 9 bases lay between the germline ends. The CDR3 spans 15 residues.

Concerning this clonotype: One end of the junction is discordant with germline, which a read error may explain. V usage is TRBV24-1 and J usage is TRBJ1-4; D uncertain. The CDR3 consists of 13 residues. Germline V gene sequence: CDR1 KGHDR, CDR2 SFDVKD. CDR3 DNA: TGTGCCACCAGCCGGGTCTCTAATGAAAAACTGCTTTTT. As protein: CATSRVSNEKLLF.

The rearrangement joins TRBV2 to TRBJ2-7; no clear D gene. Germline-derived CDR1 and CDR2 are SNHLY and FYNNEI. V gave up 0 bases and J gave up 1 base, with 10 bases separating them. CDR3 length: 15 amino acids. The CDR3 region has the DNA TGTGCCAGCAGTGAAGCGCAATCGCGGTCCTACGAGCAGTACTTC. Translating gives CASSEAQSRSYEQYF. The full variable domain, in which reference TRBV2 and TRBJ2-7 provide the parts outside the CDR3, is EPEVTQTPSHQVTQMGQEVILRCVPISNHLYFYWYRQILGQKVEFLVSFYNNEISEKSEIFDDQFSVERPDGSNFTLKIRSTKLEDSAMYFCASSEAQSRSYEQYFGPGTRLTVT.

In its sample, this clonotype was seen many times. This rearrangement joins TRBV20-1 to TRBJ1-5; 10 bases align to TRBD1. Per the germline V gene, CDR1 is DFQATT and CDR2 is SNEGSKA (reference sequence). CDR3 size: 14 residues. V shed 6 bases and J 5 bases; nucleotides not matched to a gene: 7. CDR3 in DNA: TGCAGTGCCAAAGACAGGGGGCAATATCAGCCCCAGCATTTT. The encoded protein is CSAKDRGQYQPQHF.

The rearrangement joins TRBV24-1 to TRBJ2-2, with TRBD2 identical over 10 bases. Germline CDR1 KGHDR, CDR2 SFDVKD. V lost 4 bases and J lost 2; bases outside the gene matches: 6. The CDR3 sequence is 17 residues long. Here the CDR3 reads CATSDPSLAGNTGELFF. The CDR3 coding sequence is TGTGCCACCAGTGACCCATCACTAGCGGGAAACACCGGGGAGCTGTTTTTT.